This record concerns one TCR beta chain sequence. Germline CDR1 is SNHLY and CDR2 is FYNNEI. This CDR3 is 13 amino acids long. V gave up 6 bases and J gave up 4 bases, with 12 bases separating them. The data were produced by immunoSEQ multiplex PCR, yet TCRdb's version contains in-frame clones alone and is incomplete. The data contain 400,000 to 500,000 clones, about 79% of them singletons. The sample belongs to a study of shared clonotypes between healthy human individuals. V and J are TRBV2 and TRBJ2-5; D is possibly TRBD1 (6 bases). The source material was PBMCs. This receptor was obtained from a woman in her forties in good health. Some clones in this sample may be carry-over from other donors' samples. This chain's CDR3 is CASSRDISETQYF. CDR3 coding DNA: TGTGCCAGCAGCCGGGACATATCAGAGACCCAGTACTTC.